Each of the 9 T cell receptor beta chains below was sequenced from the same sample in a study of CD8 T cells in Susac syndrome. Random hexamers primed reverse transcription of about 0.45 to 1 ug RNA. MiXCR, applied by TCRdb to the immunoSEQ multiplex PCR reads, yields one record per CDR3 protein. The sample yields about 150,000 distinct CDR3 sequences, roughly 95% seen once. Sequences were obtained from CD4+ T cells from PBMCs. These receptors all stem from a human donor with Susac syndrome.

The chain couples TRBV13 to TRBJ2-1; a possible D gene is TRBD1 (6 bases). Germline V gives CDR1 PRHDT, CDR2 FYEKMQ (reference sequence). The CDR3 is 15 residues long. V lost 7 bases and J lost 2, with 15 bases in between. CDR3 amino acids: CASTPGRQAYNEQFF. In DNA, the CDR3 is TGTGCCAGCACCCCCGGGCGACAGGCCTACAATGAGCAGTTCTTC.

V usage is TRBV15 and J usage is TRBJ1-1; 7 bases match TRBD1. Per germline, CDR1 LNHNV and CDR2 YYDKDF (reference sequence). The CDR3 consists of 16 residues. The DNA of the CDR3 is TGTGCGGGGGACAGAAATGTTCTCCTCCCAAACACTGAAGCTTTCTTT. This translates into CAGDRNVLLPNTEAFF.

CDR3 region: CASSQDLASGIQETQYF. CDR3 in DNA: TGTGCCAGCAGCCAAGATCTGGCTAGCGGGATTCAAGAGACCCAGTACTTC. The chain joins TRBV3-1 to TRBJ2-5; 9 bases align to TRBD2. Trimming took 0 bases from V and 2 from J; bases not matched to a gene: 7. The CDR3 runs to 17 residues. Germline V gene lookup returns CDR1 LGHDT and CDR2 YNNKEL (reference sequence).

The rearrangement uses TRBV12-3 or TRBV12-4 and TRBJ2-5; TRBD2 is a possible D gene (7 bases). V was clipped by 1 base and J by 6 bases, with 12 bases between them. This CDR3 is 14 amino acids long. The CDR3, as DNA: TGTGCCAGCAGTTTAGGGGGGGGCCGGAAGACCCAGTACTTC. Translated: CASSLGGGRKTQYF.

This clonotype appeared a few times. The J gene is TRBJ2-5, the V gene TRBV15; D is perhaps TRBD2 (5 bases). CDR1 and CDR2 from the germline V gene are LNHNV and YYDKDF (reference sequence). The CDR3 loop spans 14 amino acids. V gave up 3 bases and J gave up 2 bases, with 10 bases separating them. The CDR3 coding sequence is TGTGCCACCAGCAGGGCGGGCGGGCAAGAGACCCAGTACTTC. This gives the protein CATSRAGGQETQYF.

The chain is built from TRBV24-1 and TRBJ2-1, with D uncertain. The length of the CDR3 is 15 residues. The V end was cut by 4 bases, the J end by 0 bases, with 9 bases between. Germline CDR1 KGHDR, CDR2 SFDVKD. This CDR3 reads CATSDTKSSYNEQFF. The DNA of the CDR3 is TGTGCCACCAGTGACACCAAGAGCTCCTACAATGAGCAGTTCTTC.

The chain links TRBV15 to TRBJ2-5; TRBD1 aligns across 7 bases. Germline values: CDR1 LNHNV, CDR2 YYDKDF (reference sequence). The CDR3 has 15 amino acids. V lost 5 bases and J lost 2; bases outside the gene matches: 8. Written as DNA, the CDR3 is TGTGCCACCAGCGGACAGGTATTGTTGCAAGAGACCCAGTACTTC. Translation: CATSGQVLLQETQYF.

The chain recombines TRBV5-4 with TRBJ2-1; D might be TRBD1 or TRBD2, each matching 6 bases. The germline V gene encodes CDR1 SGHNT and CDR2 YYREEE (reference sequence). The CDR3 spans 16 residues. V shed 1 base and J shed 2 bases, with 13 bases lying between them. The CDR3 region is CASSLFGGPAYNEQFF. CDR3 nucleotides: TGTGCCAGCAGCTTGTTTGGGGGGCCGGCCTACAATGAGCAGTTCTTC.

V and J are TRBV3-1 and TRBJ2-1; TRBD2 matches 11 bases. Per germline, CDR1 LGHDT and CDR2 YNNKEL (reference sequence). Trimming removed 3 bases from V and 8 bases from J; junction bases left unmatched: 9. This CDR3 is built from 16 residues. In DNA, the CDR3 is TGTGCCAGCAGCCAGGGCACTAGCGGGAGTCTGGATGAGCAGTTCTTC. Translation: CASSQGTSGSLDEQFF.